This T cell receptor (beta chain) stems from a study of cytomegalovirus exposure and HLA in healthy donors. It was with 60 Vbeta and 13 Jbeta primers that the PCR ran. Sequencing used immunoSEQ multiplex PCR; TCRdb keeps in-frame clones, though not all of them. There are some 56,000 clones in the sample; approximately 80% occur only once, and about 1.6% lies in the top ten. Study observations and caveats: An analysis was carried out at a later point. It showed that HLA-associated TCR beta chains were more clonally expanded than equally common non-associated chains.

To note about this clone: Its target is unknown.

Trimming cost V 1 base and J 7 bases; bases outside gene matches: 3. Per germline, CDR1 GTSNPN and CDR2 SVGIG (reference sequence). This CDR3 region has 15 residues. V is TRBV30 and J is TRBJ1-6; 11 nucleotides align to TRBD1. The receptor's source is a human donor in good health. The sequenced sample was PBMCs. DNA of the CDR3: TGTGCCTGGAGTGGGGACAGGGGGTTGAATTCACCCCTCCACTTT. Translation: CAWSGDRGLNSPLHF.